What follows are 3 T cell receptor beta chains derived from one specimen sequenced in a study of cytomegalovirus exposure and HLA in healthy donors (dated by TCRdb to the late 2010s). Libraries came from the immunoSEQ multiplex PCR assay. TCRdb took over this immuneACCESS table, retaining in-frame rearrangements with V and J assigned. Such tables are incomplete; in checked studies, under half of the missing clones stem from an unresolved V gene, and the remainder is unexplained. Here the sample has fewer than 200,000 clones; 86% occur a single time. The ten largest account for approximately 7% of the sample. Source material: PBMCs. All receptors derive from a man aged 25-45 years in good health and CMV-seropositive.

The V gene is TRBV5-6, the J gene TRBJ1-2; D uncertain. Germline CDR1 and CDR2: SGHDT and YYEEEE. The V gene lost 3 bases and the J gene lost 4 bases, with 13 bases spanning the gap. The CDR3 consists of 14 residues. CDR3 residues: CASSSGNPAYGYTF. The CDR3 DNA follows: TGTGCCAGCAGCTCTGGTAACCCTGCCTATGGCTACACCTTC.

The chain joins TRBV28 to TRBJ1-2, with D unclear. This CDR3 has 14 residues. The germline V and J ends were trimmed by 3 bases and 4 bases, with 12 bases remaining between them. The germline gives CDR1 MDHEN, CDR2 SYDVKM. The CDR3, as DNA: TGTGCCAGCAGTTTTGAGAACGGGGTCTATGGCTACACCTTC. Protein: CASSFENGVYGYTF.

This clone occurred once. The rearrangement links TRBV19 to TRBJ2-1, with D possibly matching TRBD1 (5 bases). V shed 1 base and J shed 4 bases, with 8 bases lying between them. The germline V gene has CDR1 LNHDA and CDR2 SQIVND (reference sequence). CDR3 size: 14 residues. This CDR3 reads CASSIGRVYNEQFF. The CDR3 nucleotides are TGTGCCAGTAGTATAGGCAGGGTTTACAATGAGCAGTTCTTC.